The clone carrying this TCR beta chain has just a few counts. The antigen remains unidentified. This sample stems from a study of cytomegalovirus exposure and HLA in healthy donors. Notes on the study in general: Later analysis showed TCR association rates varying by HLA locus, highest for DRB1 and lowest for HLA-C. The study flagged some 170 TCR beta chains as cytomegalovirus-associated. Many donors carried some public TCRs, although rarity characterized most TCR sequences.

PCR primers comprised 60 Vbeta and 13 Jbeta primers. Profiling relied on immunoSEQ multiplex PCR, and the TCRdb table lists in-frame clones only, not all of them. In the table there are some 150,000 clones, over 60% of which are singletons. V lost 6 bases and J 5 bases, leaving 11 bases between the germline ends. Germline V gives CDR1 GTSNPN, CDR2 SVGIG (reference sequence). The CDR3 runs to 13 residues. Source material: PBMCs. The sequence was obtained from a woman aged 50 to 60 in good health and CMV-seronegative. The V call is TRBV30, the J call TRBJ1-6, with D tentatively TRBD1 (5 bases). CDR3 in DNA: TGTGCCTGCACACAGGAGAATAATTCACCCCTCCACTTT. Its protein product is CACTQENNSPLHF.